These 16 T cell receptor beta chains came from one sample sequenced in a study of post-analysis software for immune sequencing data (dated by TCRdb to the mid-2010s). To prepare the library, PCR was applied. Instrument used: Illumina HiSeq 2500. To reduce PCR and sequencing biases, unique molecular identifiers were incorporated into the TCR beta cDNA libraries. TCRdb passed the public sequencing reads through fastp at Q25 and MiXCR, retaining productive beta sequences. Every distinct CDR3 protein forms one entry, paired with its most common genes and DNA. The sample table records some 700,000 distinct CDR3 sequences; around 64% of these occur just once. The leading ten clones occupy about 10% of the sample. These receptors have no known antigen. Paper-wide results and their limitations: Four to six TRBV segments, including TRBV5-6, TRBV5-1 and TRBV20-1, were significantly more frequent in patients than controls.

Sequenced input: blood. The receptors were gathered from a girl aged 2-10 years with multiple sclerosis.

This chain's CDR3 is CASSLEAETFYNEQFF. The CDR3 coding sequence is TGTGCCAGCAGTTTAGAGGCGGAAACCTTTTACAATGAGCAGTTCTTC. The chain is built from TRBV12-3 or TRBV12-4 and TRBJ2-1, with D unclear. V was shortened by 1 base and J by 4 bases, with 14 bases between the two germline ends. The length of the CDR3 is 16 residues.

The chain carries TRBV29-1 and TRBJ2-5; the D call may be TRBD1 or TRBD2 (5 bases each). The V end was cut by 0 bases, the J end by 1 base, with 9 bases between. Germline values: CDR1 SQVTM, CDR2 ANQGSEA. This CDR3 has 14 residues. Here the CDR3 reads CSVEDGGFQETQYF. The CDR3 DNA is TGCAGCGTTGAAGATGGGGGTTTCCAAGAGACCCAGTACTTC.

This clonotype was seen many times. This chain links TRBV12-3 or TRBV12-4 with TRBJ1-2; TRBD1 matches 7 bases. The J segment lost 8 bases and the V segment lost 1 base, leaving 4 bases of the junction unmatched. The length of the CDR3 is 13 residues. Here the CDR3 reads CASSLGQGSGYTF. The CDR3 DNA reads as TGTGCCAGCAGTTTAGGACAGGGCTCCGGCTACACCTTC.

Here the CDR3 DNA reads TGTGCCAGCAGCCAAGAAAACGGACCGAATGAAAAACTGTTTTTT. Encoded protein: CASSQENGPNEKLFF. The chain recombines TRBV4-2 with TRBJ1-4; D not resolved. The CDR3 totals 15 residues. CDR1 and CDR2 (germline): LGHNA, YNFKEQ. V was clipped by 0 bases and J by 5 bases, with 10 bases between them.

The chain uses TRBV6-5 and TRBJ2-4, with D tentatively TRBD1 (7 bases). CDR1 and CDR2 from the germline V gene are MNHEY and SVGAGI. Deletions cut 5 bases from V and 3 bases from J, with 17 bases between. This CDR3 has 16 amino acids. As DNA, the CDR3 is TGTGCCAGCAGTAGCGACCACAGGGGAGGCAAAAACATTCAGTACTTC. Translating gives CASSSDHRGGKNIQYF.

The J gene is TRBJ2-1, the V gene TRBV5-1; 14 nucleotides align to TRBD2. V lost 3 bases, J lost 5 bases, and 7 bases stayed unmatched. The V gene's germline CDR1 is SGHRS and CDR2 YFSETQ. The CDR3 contains 17 residues. The CDR3 reads CASSWGLAGEDDNEQFF. The CDR3 DNA reads TGCGCCAGCAGCTGGGGACTAGCGGGAGAAGATGACAATGAGCAGTTCTTC. Full variable domain (rest looked up from reference TRBV5-1 and TRBJ2-1): KAGVTQTPRYLIKTRGQQVTLSCSPISGHRSVSWYQQTPGQGLQFLFEYFSETQRNKGNFPGRFSGRQFSNSRSEMNVSTLELGDSALYLCASSWGLAGEDDNEQFFGPGTRLTVL.

This clonotype was counted a few times. CDR3 coding DNA: TGCAGCGTTGAAGAGAGGCTTAGTACGGGAGTGGCCCCGGATACGCAGTATTTT. Translating it yields CSVEERLSTGVAPDTQYF. The chain uses TRBV29-1 and TRBJ2-3, with TRBD2 as a possible D gene (6 bases). The germline V and J ends were trimmed by 0 bases and 6 bases, with 25 bases remaining between them. CDR3 size: 18 residues. CDR1 is SQVTM and CDR2 is ANQGSEA in the germline V gene.

This clonotype was counted once. The chain carries TRBV20-1 and TRBJ2-5, with 10 bases aligning to TRBD2. The length of the CDR3 is 14 residues. Germline CDR1 is DFQATT and CDR2 is SNEGSKA (reference sequence). Trimming at V came to 1 base and at J to 3 bases, leaving 2 bases not matched to a gene. CDR3 DNA: TGCAGTGCTAGAGGTCTAGCGGGGGAAGAGACCCAGTACTTC. It is translated as CSARGLAGEETQYF.

This rearrangement joins TRBV12-3 or TRBV12-4 to TRBJ2-6, with D perhaps matching TRBD1 (6 bases). V was clipped by 6 bases and J by 2 bases, with 17 bases between them. This CDR3 has 17 amino acids. The CDR3 DNA follows: TGTGCCAGCAGGGGAATTGACAGGAAGACTGGGGCCAACGTCCTGACTTTC. Residues: CASRGIDRKTGANVLTF.

This chain connects TRBV27 to TRBJ2-1, with 8 bases identical to TRBD1. V dropped 1 base and J dropped 7; count of bases not matched to a gene: 6. Germline assignment: CDR1 MNHEY and CDR2 SMNVEV (reference sequence). This CDR3 is 15 amino acids long. CDR3 DNA: TGTGCCAGCAGTTTATACGGGACAGGTTTGAATGAGCAGTTCTTC. Protein: CASSLYGTGLNEQFF.

The chain employs TRBV6-5 and TRBJ2-5; D remains ambiguous. The V end was cut by 0 bases, the J end by 7 bases, with 9 bases between. The CDR3 has 13 amino acids. Per the germline V gene, CDR1 is MNHEY and CDR2 is SVGAGI. The CDR3 region is CASSYSNDGTQYF. In DNA form, the CDR3 reads TGTGCCAGCAGTTACTCCAACGATGGGACCCAGTACTTC.

This chain connects TRBV20-1 to TRBJ2-1; 10 positions match TRBD2. Germline assignment: CDR1 DFQATT and CDR2 SNEGSKA (reference sequence). Trimming cost V 6 bases and J 7 bases; bases outside gene matches: 15. The CDR3 extends over 16 amino acids. The CDR3 sequence is CSAKPSTSGVLNEQFF. For the CDR3, the DNA is TGCAGTGCCAAACCTTCCACTAGCGGGGTCCTAAATGAGCAGTTCTTC.

The rearrangement uses TRBV4-3 and TRBJ1-1, with a possible D match to TRBD1 (5 bases). There are 12 residues in the CDR3. Trimming pared 1 base from V and 11 bases from J, leaving 11 bases between. The germline gives CDR1 LGHNA, CDR2 YSLEER. CDR3: CASSQGRGEAFF. CDR3 sequence (DNA): TGCGCCAGCAGCCAAGGACGAGGGGAGGCTTTCTTT.

Only a few counts were recorded for this clonotype. V and J are TRBV7-3 and TRBJ2-7; the match to TRBD1 covers 8 bases. Looked up from germline, CDR1 is SGHTA and CDR2 is FQGTGA. The CDR3 has 14 residues. Trimming removed 5 bases from V and 1 base from J; junction bases left unmatched: 4. The DNA for the CDR3 is TGTGCCAGCAGCACGGGACAGGCATCCTACGAGCAGTACTTC. Its protein is CASSTGQASYEQYF. Together with reference TRBV7-3 and TRBJ2-7, the CDR3 gives the full variable domain: GAGVSQTPSNKVTEKGKYVELRCDPISGHTALYWYRQSLGQGPEFLIYFQGTGAADDSGLPNDRFFAVRPEGSVSTLKIQRTERGDSAVYLCASSTGQASYEQYFGPGTRLTVT.

The chain links TRBV4-3 to TRBJ2-5; 7 positions agree with TRBD1. J lost 7 bases, V lost 0 bases, and 8 bases had no gene match. CDR1 and CDR2 (germline): LGHNA, YSLEER. This CDR3 contains 15 residues. CDR3 sequence (DNA): TGCGCCAGCAGCCAAGATGGCACAGGGGCGGGGACCCAGTACTTC. Residues: CASSQDGTGAGTQYF.

This chain uses TRBV12-3 or TRBV12-4 with TRBJ1-2; no reliable D call. Trimming took off 4 bases at V and 6 bases at J, with 12 bases between the two ends. This CDR3 has 13 amino acids. The CDR3 nucleotides read TGTGCCAGCAGTTCAGCCCTATTAAATGGCTACACCTTC. Residues: CASSSALLNGYTF.